Shown below are 28 T cell receptor beta chains from a single sample sequenced in a study of T cells in Graves' hyperthyroidism and ophthalmopathy. The source material, RNA transcripts, was used to amplify TCR beta CDR3 regions. HTBI primers drove first-round RT-PCR of the TCR CDR3. TCRdb reprocessed the multiplex PCR reads with MiXCR, giving one entry per CDR3 protein. This sample carries under 400,000 distinct CDR3 sequences, 15% to 20% of them seen once, and the ten largest clones take around 33%. The sample was blood. These TCRs come from a man younger than 40 with Graves' hyperthyroidism.

This clonotype was found many times. The chain joins TRBV28 to TRBJ2-3, with 7 bases lining up with TRBD2. With 6 bases clipped from V and 3 bases from J, the junction kept 18 bases outside the gene matches. The germline V gene encodes CDR1 MDHEN and CDR2 SYDVKM. The CDR3 is 18 residues long. For the CDR3, the DNA is TGTGCCAGCAGCCGGGGGGTACAAGCGGGATTCGGTACAGATACGCAGTATTTT. Protein product: CASSRGVQAGFGTDTQYF.

The chain couples TRBV6-2 or TRBV6-3 to TRBJ1-4, with unresolved D. Germline loops: CDR1 MNHEY, CDR2 SVGEGT. With 6 bases removed from V and 4 bases from J, the gap between germline ends came to 12 bases. CDR3 length equals 14 residues. The CDR3 region is CASSAAGINEKLFF. DNA for the CDR3: TGTGCCAGCAGCGCCGCCGGGATTAATGAAAAACTGTTTTTT.

Ten or more counts support this clonotype. The chain uses TRBV11-2 and TRBJ1-1; tentatively, D is TRBD1 (6 bases). Deletions cut 6 bases from V and 4 bases from J, with 15 bases between. Looked up from germline, CDR1 is SGHAT and CDR2 is FQNNGV. The CDR3 covers 14 residues. CDR3 in amino acids: CASSTGIESTEAFF. In nucleotides, the CDR3 is TGTGCCAGCAGTACAGGGATTGAGTCCACTGAAGCTTTCTTT.

This clonotype was picked up one time. V gene TRBV6-2 or TRBV6-3 combines with J gene TRBJ2-3; D not resolved. With 8 bases removed from V and 1 base from J, the gap between germline ends came to 10 bases. The germline CDR1 and CDR2 sequences are MNHEY and SVGEGT. There are 13 residues in the CDR3. Here the CDR3 reads CASSYTRTDTQYF. For the CDR3, the DNA is TGTGCCAGCTCTTATACACGCACAGATACGCAGTATTTT.

This clonotype was picked up many times. This CDR3 is CASSLLGSYEQYF. The CDR3 bases are TGTGCCAGCAGCTTGTTGGGCTCCTACGAGCAGTACTTC. This rearrangement joins TRBV3-1 to TRBJ2-7; D unresolved. Per germline, CDR1 LGHDT and CDR2 YNNKEL (reference sequence). Trimming shortened V by 5 bases and J by 0 bases, and 8 bases separated the two germline ends. This CDR3 has 13 residues.

The gene calls are TRBV28 and TRBJ2-1; no reliable D call. Germline V gives CDR1 MDHEN, CDR2 SYDVKM. Trimming took 7 bases from V and 7 from J, leaving 17 bases between them. This CDR3 is 14 amino acids long. CDR3 residues: CASNPSGPQNEQFF. CDR3 nucleotide sequence: TGTGCCAGCAACCCATCCGGGCCTCAGAATGAGCAGTTCTTC. The whole variable domain, remainder taken from reference TRBV28 and TRBJ2-1, is DVKVTQSSRYLVKRTGEKVFLECVQDMDHENMFWYRQDPGLGLRLIYFSYDVKMKEKGDIPEGYSVSREKKERFSLILESASTNQTSMYLCASNPSGPQNEQFFGPGTRLTVL.

The chain couples TRBV5-1 to TRBJ1-4; 8 bases are shared with TRBD1. CDR1 SGHRS and CDR2 YFSETQ come from the germline V gene. The CDR3 length is 16 residues. J gave up 0 bases and V 2 bases, and 3 bases lay outside the gene matches. The CDR3 loop is CASSFPTGATNEKLFF. In DNA form, the CDR3 reads TGCGCCAGCAGCTTTCCGACAGGGGCAACTAATGAAAAACTGTTTTTT. The full variable domain, its missing parts supplied by reference TRBV5-1 and TRBJ1-4, is KAGVTQTPRYLIKTRGQQVTLSCSPISGHRSVSWYQQTPGQGLQFLFEYFSETQRNKGNFPGRFSGRQFSNSRSEMNVSTLELGDSALYLCASSFPTGATNEKLFFGSGTQLSVL.

This clonotype was detected many times. This rearrangement joins TRBV5-1 to TRBJ1-1; 10 bases agree with TRBD1. The germline V gene encodes CDR1 SGHRS and CDR2 YFSETQ. This CDR3 contains 15 residues. V lost 0 bases to trimming and J lost 3 bases; unmatched junction nucleotides: 2. CDR3 loop: CASSLGQGAHTEAFF. The CDR3 region has the DNA TGCGCCAGCAGCTTGGGACAGGGGGCGCACACTGAAGCTTTCTTT.

This clonotype has a count of ten or more. The V gene is TRBV5-1, the J gene TRBJ2-7; D remains ambiguous. This CDR3 spans 14 amino acids. V lost 3 bases and J 2 bases, leaving 12 bases between the germline ends. The germline V gene encodes CDR1 SGHRS and CDR2 YFSETQ. The CDR3 sequence: CASSSSPPTYEQYF. CDR3 DNA sequence: TGCGCCAGCAGCTCCTCTCCCCCCACCTACGAGCAGTACTTC.

This clonotype has more than one count but fewer than ten. V is TRBV10-2 and J is TRBJ2-7, with TRBD2 identical over 13 bases. The CDR3 extends over 20 amino acids. CDR1 WSHSY and CDR2 SAAADI come from the germline V gene. V gave up 11 bases and J gave up 3 bases; unmatched junction bases: 25. The CDR3 DNA follows: TGCGCCCGCCGGAGACCGTGGACTAGCGGGAGTCGGTTAACTCTCTACGAGCAGTACTTC. Translation gives CARRRPWTSGSRLTLYEQYF.

The J gene is TRBJ2-3, the V gene TRBV19, with D perhaps matching TRBD2 (6 bases). The germline V and J ends were trimmed by 3 bases and 2 bases, with 9 bases remaining between them. CDR3 length: 14 amino acids. Germline values: CDR1 LNHDA, CDR2 SQIVND (reference sequence). The CDR3 loop is CASSIGGDTDTQYF. In nucleotides, the CDR3 is TGTGCCAGTAGTATCGGCGGGGACACAGATACGCAGTATTTT.

The CDR3 sequence is CATSDSSRKETQYF. DNA for the CDR3: TGTGCCACCAGTGATTCTAGCAGAAAAGAGACCCAGTACTTC. The gene calls are TRBV24-1 and TRBJ2-5, with D possibly being TRBD2 (5 bases). The CDR3 consists of 14 residues. CDR1 KGHDR and CDR2 SFDVKD come from the germline V gene. Deletions cut 2 bases from V and 3 bases from J, with 9 bases between.

This clonotype was seen only a few times. This chain joins TRBV7-9 and TRBJ2-7; 12 nucleotides line up with TRBD2. Germline trimming cut 5 bases from V and 4 bases from J; bases unmatched to any gene: 6. Germline V gives CDR1 SEHNR, CDR2 FQNEAQ (reference sequence). This CDR3 has 15 amino acids. The CDR3 spells CASSPQTSGSYEQYF. The CDR3 DNA sequence: TGTGCCAGCAGCCCCCAGACTAGCGGGAGTTACGAGCAGTACTTC.

This clonotype has just a few counts. The J gene is TRBJ2-2, the V gene TRBV5-1; 9 bases are a match to TRBD2. CDR3 length equals 17 residues. Per the germline V gene, CDR1 is SGHRS and CDR2 is YFSETQ. The V gene end was trimmed by 4 bases and the J gene end by 1 base; junction bases not matched to a gene: 8. For the CDR3, the DNA is TGCGCCAGCAGCATGCTTAGCGGGAGTTGGAACACCGGGGAGCTGTTTTTT. It codes for CASSMLSGSWNTGELFF.

The chain combines TRBV19 with TRBJ2-1; D perhaps matches TRBD1 (5 bases). The CDR3 is 13 amino acids. Germline CDR1 and CDR2: LNHDA and SQIVND (reference sequence). V lost 10 bases and J 0 bases, leaving 10 bases between the germline ends. This CDR3 is CATQGFSYNEQFF. The CDR3, as DNA: TGTGCCACCCAGGGATTCTCCTACAATGAGCAGTTCTTC.

This clonotype was detected ten times or more. This chain links TRBV3-1 with TRBJ2-3; 12 nucleotides match TRBD2. The germline gives CDR1 LGHDT, CDR2 YNNKEL (reference sequence). V was pared by 1 base and J by 1 base, with 0 bases of the junction left unmatched. CDR3 length equals 16 residues. CDR3 coding DNA: TGTGCCAGCAGCCAAGGGACTAGCGGGGGCACAGATACGCAGTATTTT. Translated: CASSQGTSGGTDTQYF.

The genes are TRBV5-1 and TRBJ1-3; 8 bases align to TRBD1. V dropped 3 bases and J dropped 3; count of bases not matched to a gene: 17. The CDR3 covers 19 residues. CDR1 is SGHRS, CDR2 YFSETQ, per germline. The CDR3 loop reads CASSWTGQVSGTSGNTIYF. The CDR3 region has the DNA TGCGCCAGCAGCTGGACGGGACAGGTCAGCGGTACGAGTGGAAACACCATATATTTT.

There are many counts of this clonotype. The V and J genes are TRBV12-3 or TRBV12-4 and TRBJ2-1; D is perhaps TRBD2 (5 bases). The CDR3 extends over 13 amino acids. With 6 bases removed from V and 9 bases from J, the gap between germline ends came to 15 bases. CDR3 in DNA: TGTGCCAGCAGCGGCGGACTCCGCGGTGAGCAGTTCTTC. This codes for CASSGGLRGEQFF.

This clonotype was detected ten times or more. The chain has TRBV5-1 and TRBJ2-1; no clear D gene. CDR1 is SGHRS and CDR2 is YFSETQ in the germline V gene. This CDR3 is 14 amino acids long. Trimming removed 7 bases at V and 2 bases at J, with 13 bases between. The CDR3 nucleotides are TGCGCCAGCGGCCCGGTCTTGGCCTACAATGAGCAGTTCTTC. It is translated as CASGPVLAYNEQFF.

A few counts support this clonotype. The rearrangement joins TRBV9 to TRBJ2-2; the D gene is possibly TRBD2 (5 bases). Deletions cut 6 bases from V and 2 bases from J, with 14 bases between. The length of the CDR3 is 15 residues. Per the germline V gene, CDR1 is SGDLS and CDR2 is YYNGEE. This CDR3 is CASNKLGLNTGELFF. CDR3 DNA sequence: TGTGCCAGCAACAAACTAGGCCTCAACACCGGGGAGCTGTTTTTT.

This clonotype was observed many times. The chain uses TRBV12-3 or TRBV12-4 and TRBJ2-3, with D uncertain. Between the trimmed V and J ends, which lost 1 base and 2 bases, there was a span of 4 bases. The CDR3 has 13 residues. The CDR3 DNA reads TGTGCCAGCAGTTTAGTCAACACAGATACGCAGTATTTT. Translated: CASSLVNTDTQYF.

This chain joins TRBV6-4 and TRBJ2-7; TRBD1 matches at 9 bases. J was trimmed by 7 bases and V by 4 bases; bases with no gene match: 5. Germline V CDR1 and CDR2: MRHNA, SNTAGT. The CDR3 length is 13 residues. The CDR3 loop reads CASSGQGEGEQYF. Here the CDR3 DNA reads TGTGCCAGCAGTGGACAGGGGGAGGGTGAGCAGTACTTC.

This clonotype was observed a handful of times. This chain links TRBV27 with TRBJ2-7, with 8 bases that match TRBD1. The CDR3 has 17 residues. The germline V gene has CDR1 MNHEY and CDR2 SMNVEV (reference sequence). J gave up 2 bases and V 3 bases, and 12 bases lay outside the gene matches. CDR3 in amino acids: CASSFPLGQDETYEQYF. The CDR3 DNA sequence: TGTGCCAGCAGTTTCCCCCTGGGACAGGATGAGACCTACGAGCAGTACTTC.

The rearrangement links TRBV2 to TRBJ1-6, with 10 bases fitting TRBD1. The germline gives CDR1 SNHLY, CDR2 FYNNEI. J lost 7 bases, V lost 4 bases, and 16 bases had no gene match. This CDR3 spans 19 amino acids. The CDR3 DNA reads as TGTGCCAGCAGTGCGGGACAGGGGACGAGCTGGTTGGGGAATTCACCCCTCCACTTT. As protein: CASSAGQGTSWLGNSPLHF.

As to this clonotype: As the CDR3 is not closed by the conserved phenylalanine or tryptophan, this likely results from a read error. This chain connects TRBV29-1 to TRBJ2-7, with D unclear. The CDR3 runs 13 residues. The germline V gene encodes CDR1 SQVTM and CDR2 ANQGSEA. V lost 4 bases and J 3 bases, leaving 13 bases between the germline ends. DNA of the CDR3: TGCAGCGTTGTTCCCCCCGGCGGCTACGAGCAGTACTAC. It yields the protein CSVVPPGGYEQYY.

This clonotype was seen ten or more times. The chain links TRBV2 to TRBJ2-1; 10 positions agree with TRBD2. This CDR3 is 13 amino acids long. Germline CDR1 SNHLY, CDR2 FYNNEI. V trimming: 5 bases; J trimming: 9 bases; junction bases outside the gene matches: 4. In DNA form, the CDR3 reads TGTGCCAGCAGTCTAGCGGGAGAGGTTGAGCAGTTCTTC. The encoded protein is CASSLAGEVEQFF.

The chain couples TRBV9 to TRBJ2-7, with D possibly TRBD2 on 6 matching bases. Trimming left V 9 bases short and J 3 bases short, with 22 bases between. The CDR3 has 15 residues. Germline CDR1 and CDR2: SGDLS and YYNGEE. The CDR3 sequence: CATPPWQGLFYEQYF. The CDR3 region has the DNA TGTGCCACCCCGCCGTGGCAGGGACTCTTCTACGAGCAGTACTTC.

This clonotype was picked up a small number of times. The chain carries TRBV3-1 and TRBJ1-3; no clear D. This CDR3 region has 13 residues. Germline V gene data show CDR1 as LGHDT and CDR2 as YNNKEL (reference sequence). Trimming took 0 bases from V and 9 from J, leaving 9 bases between them. CDR3 sequence: CASSQDSPGTIYF. The CDR3 DNA is TGTGCCAGCAGCCAAGATTCCCCGGGCACCATATATTTT.